One sample yielded the 31 T cell receptor beta chains listed below, sequenced in a study of cytomegalovirus exposure and HLA in healthy donors. Primers for the PCR totalled 60 Vbeta and 13 Jbeta. Data came from immunoSEQ multiplex PCR; TCRdb stores just in-frame clones and leaves some out. The sample lists fewer than 25,000 clones; approximately 80% were seen once. The sample consisted of PBMCs. The receptor set was obtained from a human donor in good health.

This clone came up a few times. At one end the junction does not follow the germline gene, possibly because of a read error. The rearrangement uses TRBV19 and TRBJ1-4; 7 bases fit TRBD1. CDR1 and CDR2 from the germline V gene are LNHDA and SQIVND (reference sequence). The CDR3 loop spans 15 amino acids. The CDR3 sequence is CASSTRQGQRRKTVF. The CDR3 DNA reads TGTGCCAGTAGTACCAGACAGGGACAACGTCGAAAAACTGTTTTT.

This chain links TRBV19 with TRBJ2-7; 14 bases line up with TRBD2. Germline V gene data show CDR1 as LNHDA and CDR2 as SQIVND (reference sequence). Trimming at V came to 4 bases and at J to 2 bases, leaving 4 bases not matched to a gene. This CDR3 comprises 16 residues. The CDR3 DNA reads TGTGCCAGTAGTAGGGGACTAGCGGGAGCCCCCTACGAGCAGTACTTC. Its protein is CASSRGLAGAPYEQYF.

The J gene is TRBJ2-5, the V gene TRBV7-6; 10 nucleotides agree with TRBD2. The J call may be in error: the DNA end matches TRBJ2-7 better. There are 16 residues in the CDR3. Germline V CDR1 and CDR2: SGHVS, FNYEAQ. CDR3: CASSLVASGRLDEQYF. CDR3 in DNA: TGTGCCAGCAGCTTAGTAGCTAGCGGGAGACTAGACGAGCAGTACTTC.

Only one count was recorded for this clone. The rearrangement joins TRBV5-1 to TRBJ2-5; 10 bases map to TRBD2. Near its end, the DNA agrees better with TRBJ2-7, so the J call may be wrong. Germline CDR1 is SGHRS and CDR2 is YFSETQ. This CDR3 spans 16 amino acids. The CDR3 loop is CASSLAGGPLSYEQYF. For the CDR3, the DNA is TGCGCCAGCAGCTTAGCGGGAGGGCCTCTATCCTACGAGCAGTACTTC.

On this clone: One end of the junction is discordant with germline, which a read error may explain. The CDR3 protein is CASSLFSPGQGANTKAFF. CDR3 nucleotide sequence: TGTGCCAGCAGTTTGTTTTCCCCGGGACAGGGGGCAAACACTAAAGCTTTCTTT. This rearrangement joins TRBV7-9 to TRBJ1-1; 12 nucleotides align to TRBD1. This CDR3 has 18 residues. Germline loops: CDR1 SEHNR, CDR2 FQNEAQ (reference sequence). The variable domain in full, completed from reference TRBV7-9 and TRBJ1-1, reads DTGVSQNPRHKITKRGQNVTFRCDPISEHNRLYWYRQTLGQGPEFLTYFQNEAQLEKSRLLSDRFSAERPKGSFSTLEIQRTEQGDSAMYLCASSLFSPGQGANTKAFFGQGTRLTVV.

The rearrangement joins TRBV19 to TRBJ1-2; 10 nucleotides match TRBD1. In germline, CDR1 is LNHDA, CDR2 SQIVND (reference sequence). CDR3 length equals 14 residues. V gave up 5 bases and J gave up 8 bases; unmatched junction bases: 8. The CDR3 sequence is CASSLQGQGTGYTF. CDR3 DNA: TGTGCCAGTAGTCTCCAGGGACAGGGGACGGGCTACACCTTC.

The CDR3 DNA follows: TGCGCCAGCAGCCTCGGACAGGGGACGGAGACCCAGTACTTC. Amino acids: CASSLGQGTETQYF. The chain couples TRBV4-1 to TRBJ2-5; TRBD1 agrees at 9 bases. Germline V gene lookup returns CDR1 MGHRA and CDR2 YSYEKL. CDR3 size: 14 residues. The V gene end was trimmed by 4 bases and the J gene end by 5 bases; junction bases not matched to a gene: 5.

This chain uses TRBV2 with TRBJ2-3; no clear D gene. CDR1 is SNHLY, CDR2 FYNNEI, per germline. V lost 1 base, J lost 4 bases, and 12 bases lay in between. This CDR3 region has 15 residues. The CDR3 region has the DNA TGTGCCAGCAGTGAAGATAACAGCCGCCCAGATACGCAGTATTTT. This encodes CASSEDNSRPDTQYF.

V is TRBV29-1 and J is TRBJ2-2, with TRBD1 as a possible D gene (6 bases). Germline CDR1 reads SQVTM; CDR2 reads ANQGSEA. The CDR3 runs to 13 residues. Trimming took 5 bases from V and 0 from J, leaving 7 bases between them. CDR3 sequence reads: CSVRTANTGELFF. The DNA for the CDR3 is TGCAGCGTTCGGACAGCGAACACCGGGGAGCTGTTTTTT.

The chain has TRBV27 and TRBJ2-3, with 12 bases matching TRBD2. With 4 bases clipped from V and 2 bases from J, the junction kept 4 bases outside the gene matches. CDR1 is MNHEY and CDR2 is SMNVEV in the germline V gene (reference sequence). The CDR3 runs to 16 residues. CDR3 in amino acids: CASSSRTSGITDTQYF. DNA of the CDR3: TGTGCCAGCAGTTCGCGGACTAGCGGGATCACAGATACGCAGTATTTT.

The CDR3 spells CASSLDEADTQYF. CDR3 coding DNA: TGTGCCAGCAGCTTAGATGAGGCAGATACGCAGTATTTT. This chain joins TRBV7-9 and TRBJ2-3; D call uncertain. The V end was cut by 1 base, the J end by 4 bases, with 6 bases between. Germline V gives CDR1 SEHNR, CDR2 FQNEAQ (reference sequence). The CDR3 spans 13 residues.

CDR3 bases: TGTGCCAGCAGCTCCCGCCTTCCTAGCTCCTACGAGCAGTACTTC. Protein: CASSSRLPSSYEQYF. The V and J genes are TRBV7-2 and TRBJ2-5; the D is unclear. Near its end, the DNA agrees better with TRBJ2-7, so the J call may be wrong. This CDR3 contains 15 residues. Germline assignment: CDR1 SGHTA and CDR2 FQGNSA.

Points on this clone: One end of the junction is discordant with germline, which a read error may explain. The chain carries TRBV7-9 and TRBJ2-1; 10 nucleotides agree with TRBD2. Germline V gene sequence: CDR1 SEHNR, CDR2 FQNEAQ (reference sequence). The CDR3 spans 16 residues. The CDR3 DNA is TGTGCCAACAGCTTACGGACTAGCGGTATAGAGGGTGAGCAGTTCTTC. Translated: CANSLRTSGIEGEQFF.

This CDR3 is CASSLSGTSYNEQFF. CDR3 DNA: TGTGCCAGCAGCTTGAGCGGGACCTCCTACAATGAGCAGTTCTTC. The chain uses TRBV7-6 and TRBJ2-1, with 7 bases matching TRBD2. Germline V gene data show CDR1 as SGHVS and CDR2 as FNYEAQ. The CDR3 is 15 residues long. V lost 3 bases and J lost 0; bases outside the gene matches: 2. The variable domain in full, completed from reference TRBV7-6 and TRBJ2-1, reads GAGVSQSPRYKVTKRGQDVALRCDPISGHVSLYWYRQALGQGPEFLTYFNYEAQQDKSGLPNDRFSAERPEGSISTLTIQRTEQRDSAMYRCASSLSGTSYNEQFFGPGTRLTVL.

V and J are TRBV7-9 and TRBJ1-1, with a possible D match to TRBD1 (5 bases). The germline V gene has CDR1 SEHNR and CDR2 FQNEAQ (reference sequence). The CDR3 runs 15 residues. Trimming pared 5 bases from V and 5 bases from J, leaving 18 bases between. The CDR3 spells CASSIKGRAATEAFF. The CDR3 bases are TGTGCCAGCAGCATTAAGGGGAGGGCCGCTACTGAAGCTTTCTTT.

The chain combines TRBV5-4 with TRBJ2-2, with 7 bases identical to TRBD1. Germline CDR1 is SGHNT and CDR2 is YYREEE (reference sequence). The CDR3 totals 16 residues. J lost 4 bases, V lost 3 bases, and 9 bases had no gene match. CDR3: CASSYETGSGTGELFF. The DNA of the CDR3 is TGTGCCAGCAGCTATGAGACAGGGTCCGGCACCGGGGAGCTGTTTTTT.

The chain couples TRBV5-1 to TRBJ2-5, with D tentatively TRBD1 (7 bases). TRBJ2-7 explains the end of the DNA better; the J call may be wrong. Germline CDR1 reads SGHRS; CDR2 reads YFSETQ. The CDR3 length is 15 residues. The CDR3 DNA reads TGCGCCAGCAGCTTGGGGGGGGACAGTAACTACGAGCAGTACTTC. The encoded protein is CASSLGGDSNYEQYF.

The chain has TRBV9 and TRBJ1-6, with 7 bases identical to TRBD1. This CDR3 spans 18 amino acids. Germline V CDR1 and CDR2: SGDLS, YYNGEE. After removal of 4 bases from V and 6 bases from J, the junction contained 16 bases not matched to a gene. The DNA of the CDR3 is TGTGCCAGCAGCCCCGGACAGGCCGCGTCTTACTCTAATTCACCCCTCCACTTT. Residues: CASSPGQAASYSNSPLHF.

This chain links TRBV7-6 with TRBJ2-5, with D hard to call. The CDR3 runs 14 residues. CDR1 and CDR2 (germline): SGHVS, FNYEAQ. Trimming pared 5 bases from V and 4 bases from J, leaving 14 bases between. CDR3 sequence: CASSQNVVAETQYF. For the CDR3, the DNA is TGTGCCAGCAGCCAGAACGTTGTGGCAGAGACCCAGTACTTC. Drawing the rest from reference TRBV7-6 and TRBJ2-5, the complete variable domain is GAGVSQSPRYKVTKRGQDVALRCDPISGHVSLYWYRQALGQGPEFLTYFNYEAQQDKSGLPNDRFSAERPEGSISTLTIQRTEQRDSAMYRCASSQNVVAETQYFGPGTRLLVL.

The rearrangement joins TRBV6-5 to TRBJ1-6; maybe TRBD1 (5 bases). Germline values: CDR1 MNHEY, CDR2 SVGAGI. This CDR3 is 15 amino acids long. The V end lost 4 bases, the J end lost 0 bases, and 7 bases lay between the germline ends. In nucleotides, the CDR3 is TGTGCCAGCAGTTTTGACAGCTCCTATAATTCACCCCTCCACTTT. It codes for CASSFDSSYNSPLHF.

The chain is built from TRBV2 and TRBJ1-6; D call uncertain. Germline V lookup: CDR1 SNHLY, CDR2 FYNNEI. The CDR3 totals 13 residues. The ends were cut back, 6 bases at V and 10 bases at J, with 13 bases in the middle. The CDR3 DNA is TGTGCCAGCAGGCGGGAGTTCGACTCACCCCTCCACTTT. Encoded protein: CASRREFDSPLHF.

The rearrangement links TRBV2 to TRBJ2-7; D is undetermined. Trimming shortened V by 8 bases and J by 6 bases, and 11 bases separated the two germline ends. Germline-derived CDR1 and CDR2 are SNHLY and FYNNEI. The CDR3 contains 11 residues. The CDR3 region is CASAQAVEQYF. CDR3 DNA sequence: TGTGCCAGCGCTCAGGCCGTCGAGCAGTACTTC.

This clone was seen just once. V is TRBV11-2 and J is TRBJ1-3, with D unresolved. CDR1 and CDR2 (germline): SGHAT, FQNNGV. The CDR3 has 13 amino acids. V lost 2 bases to trimming and J lost 1 base, with 3 bases between them. Written as DNA, the CDR3 is TGTGCCAGCAGCTTACCTTCTGGAAACACCATATATTTT. Amino acids: CASSLPSGNTIYF.

This chain connects TRBV6-5 to TRBJ2-5; TRBD2 agrees at 8 bases. The J call may be wrong; the DNA end is better matched by TRBJ2-7. The CDR3 runs 14 residues. The V gene's germline CDR1 is MNHEY and CDR2 SVGAGI. The chain's CDR3 is CASSSGGGTYEQYF. The CDR3 DNA sequence: TGTGCCAGCAGTTCGGGGGGGGGTACCTACGAGCAGTACTTC.

V usage is TRBV5-6 and J usage is TRBJ1-2; unclear D gene. This CDR3 is 12 amino acids long. Germline V CDR1 and CDR2: SGHDT, YYEEEE. Trimming left V 1 base short and J 7 bases short, with 8 bases between. The CDR3 here is CASSLISFGYTF. Written as DNA, the CDR3 is TGTGCCAGCAGCTTGATCTCTTTTGGCTACACCTTC.

The CDR3 DNA reads TGTGCCAGCAGTTCCAGGGCAGGAGCCAATCAGCCCCAGCATTTT. Translating it yields CASSSRAGANQPQHF. J is TRBJ1-5 and V is TRBV2; TRBD1 might be the D (5 bases). V was shortened by 5 bases and J by 3 bases, with 14 bases between the two germline ends. The CDR3 has 15 amino acids. Looked up from germline, CDR1 is SNHLY and CDR2 is FYNNEI. Looking up the rest from reference TRBV2 and TRBJ1-5 gives the full variable domain: EPEVTQTPSHQVTQMGQEVILRCVPISNHLYFYWYRQILGQKVEFLVSFYNNEISEKSEIFDDQFSVERPDGSNFTLKIRSTKLEDSAMYFCASSSRAGANQPQHFGDGTRLSIL.

The chain uses TRBV13 and TRBJ2-1; the match to TRBD2 covers 12 bases. Unmatched junction bases numbered 15, after V lost 4 bases and J lost 8 bases. This CDR3 contains 18 residues. Germline V gene sequence: CDR1 PRHDT, CDR2 FYEKMQ (reference sequence). The CDR3: CASSSTPSGRAFKYEQFF. In DNA form, the CDR3 reads TGTGCCAGCAGCTCGACGCCTAGCGGGAGGGCCTTTAAGTATGAGCAGTTCTTC.

This chain connects TRBV5-1 to TRBJ2-7; the match to TRBD2 covers 11 bases. Germline CDR1 reads SGHRS; CDR2 reads YFSETQ. V shed 2 bases, J shed 5 bases, and the junction held 3 bases outside the gene matches. The CDR3 is 14 residues long. This chain's CDR3 is CASSFTSGRDEQYF. CDR3 in DNA: TGCGCCAGCAGCTTCACTAGCGGGAGAGACGAGCAGTACTTC.

The chain uses TRBV7-9 and TRBJ2-1; 7 nucleotides agree with TRBD1. The J segment lost 4 bases and the V segment lost 5 bases, leaving 8 bases of the junction unmatched. The length of the CDR3 is 15 residues. Germline assignment: CDR1 SEHNR and CDR2 FQNEAQ (reference sequence). CDR3 in amino acids: CASSHDRALYNEQFF. CDR3 coding DNA: TGTGCCAGCAGCCATGACAGGGCACTGTACAATGAGCAGTTCTTC.

This rearrangement joins TRBV5-5 to TRBJ2-1, with TRBD1 matching over 7 bases. From germline, CDR1 is SGHKS and CDR2 YYEKEE (reference sequence). The CDR3 loop spans 15 amino acids. The ends lost 0 bases at V and 2 bases at J; junction bases unmatched: 2. CDR3 nucleotides: TGTGCCAGCAGCTTGGAAGGGGGCACCTACAATGAGCAGTTCTTC. Its translation is CASSLEGGTYNEQFF.

The chain recombines TRBV9 with TRBJ1-6; D gene ambiguous. This CDR3 has 13 residues. Trimming removed 1 base from V and 8 bases from J, with 7 bases in between. CDR1 and CDR2 (germline): SGDLS, YYNGEE. The CDR3 here is CASSVYEDSPLHF. The CDR3 DNA reads as TGTGCCAGCAGCGTATATGAGGATTCACCCCTCCACTTT.